Listed here are 11 T cell receptor beta chains from one sample, sequenced in a study of blood T cells in healthy people across ages. A second PCR, run for about 7 to 11 cycles, used a sample-barcoded 5' primer plus a J-beta primer mix. TCRdb used MiXCR to reprocess the 5' RACE reads, holding one entry per CDR3 protein. The repertoire consists of roughly 800,000 distinct CDR3 sequences, with approximately 24% occurring once and the leading ten covering 3%. These data also formed part of another study, on T cells of mothers and their children.

The sequenced sample consisted of blood. The receptors were sampled from a boy aged 10-17 years in good health.

This clonotype has only a few counts. V gene TRBV30 combines with J gene TRBJ2-5; the D is unclear. Trimming stripped 5 bases from V and 11 bases from J, with 12 bases between. CDR3 length: 10 residues. The germline V gene has CDR1 GTSNPN and CDR2 SVGIG (reference sequence). The CDR3 DNA is TGTGCCTGGGGCGACTTCGGGCAGTACTTC. It codes for CAWGDFGQYF.

This clonotype has just a few counts. This CDR3 reads CASGSDSPTDTQYF. As DNA, the CDR3 is TGTGCTAGTGGTTCGGACAGTCCGACAGATACGCAGTATTTT. V and J are TRBV12-5 and TRBJ2-3; tentatively, D is TRBD1 (6 bases). The V end lost 4 bases, the J end lost 3 bases, and 11 bases lay between the germline ends. Germline V gene sequence: CDR1 LGHNT, CDR2 FRNRAP. The CDR3 totals 14 residues.

This clonotype appeared a few times. The V gene is TRBV10-3, the J gene TRBJ2-7; possible D gene TRBD1, 5 bases. The CDR3 covers 13 residues. In germline, CDR1 is ENHRY, CDR2 SYGVKD. Trimming removed 3 bases from V and 4 bases from J, with 10 bases in between. CDR3 bases: TGTGCCATCAGTGACCCAGGGTCGTACGAGCAGTACTTC. Translation: CAISDPGSYEQYF.

This sequence joins TRBV7-9 and TRBJ2-2; D is ambiguous. Looked up from germline, CDR1 is SEHNR and CDR2 is FQNEAQ (reference sequence). Deletions cut 5 bases from V and 1 base from J, with 11 bases between. The length of the CDR3 is 15 residues. CDR3 residues: CASSLVRLNTGELFF. In DNA form, the CDR3 reads TGTGCCAGCAGCCTAGTCAGACTGAACACCGGGGAGCTGTTTTTT. The whole variable domain, remainder taken from reference TRBV7-9 and TRBJ2-2, is DTGVSQNPRHKITKRGQNVTFRCDPISEHNRLYWYRQTLGQGPEFLTYFQNEAQLEKSRLLSDRFSAERPKGSFSTLEIQRTEQGDSAMYLCASSLVRLNTGELFFGEGSRLTVL.

This sequence joins TRBV11-3 and TRBJ2-3, with D unresolved. The V end lost 3 bases, the J end lost 5 bases, and 9 bases lay between the germline ends. The CDR3 is made up of 13 amino acids. The germline gives CDR1 SGHNT, CDR2 YENEEA. The CDR3 DNA is TGTGCCAGCAGCTTTAGGAGAGGAGATACGCAGTATTTT. Translating it yields CASSFRRGDTQYF.

The chain is built from TRBV7-2 and TRBJ2-5; D might be TRBD2 (7 bases). The CDR3 is 15 amino acids. Deletions cut 6 bases from V and 1 base from J, with 15 bases between. Germline CDR1 SGHTA, CDR2 FQGNSA. The CDR3 region is CASRQRGGPQETQYF. CDR3 bases: TGTGCCAGCAGACAAAGGGGGGGCCCCCAAGAGACCCAGTACTTC.

This clonotype has just a few counts. The rearrangement uses TRBV29-1 and TRBJ2-7, with D unresolved. Trimming took 3 bases from V and 7 from J, leaving 22 bases between them. CDR1 is SQVTM, CDR2 ANQGSEA, per germline. The CDR3 sequence is 15 residues long. The CDR3 protein is CSVETPSASPREQYF. CDR3 in DNA: TGCAGCGTTGAGACACCTTCCGCAAGTCCTAGGGAGCAGTACTTC.

This chain joins TRBV10-3 and TRBJ1-5, with D possibly TRBD1 on 6 matching bases. Germline CDR1 reads ENHRY; CDR2 reads SYGVKD. The length of the CDR3 is 14 residues. V lost 3 bases and J 7 bases, leaving 13 bases between the germline ends. The CDR3: CAISDDRGGQPQHF. CDR3 bases: TGTGCCATCAGTGATGATCGGGGGGGCCAGCCCCAGCATTTT.

The rearrangement joins TRBV5-1 to TRBJ2-4, with TRBD2 matching 9 bases. With 4 bases clipped from V and 5 bases from J, the junction kept 13 bases outside the gene matches. The CDR3 length is 17 residues. The germline V gene encodes CDR1 SGHRS and CDR2 YFSETQ. CDR3 nucleotides: TGCGCCAGCAGCCCCGGGAATGCGGGGGGGCCTCAAAACATTCAGTACTTC. It translates to CASSPGNAGGPQNIQYF.

The sample holds many counts of this clonotype. CDR3 DNA: TGTGCCAGCAGTTTGGTGGGGCGCGAGCAGTACTTC. Translated: CASSLVGREQYF. The chain couples TRBV27 to TRBJ2-5; perhaps TRBD1 as D (5 bases). The J call is uncertain, as TRBJ2-7 better fits the DNA end. Germline V lookup: CDR1 MNHEY, CDR2 SMNVEV (reference sequence). The CDR3 is made up of 12 amino acids.

A few counts support this clonotype. V gene TRBV29-1 combines with J gene TRBJ1-1; no clear D. The V end was cut by 1 base, the J end by 1 base, with 10 bases between. This CDR3 contains 14 residues. Looked up from germline, CDR1 is SQVTM and CDR2 is ANQGSEA. CDR3 amino acids: CSVEGNYKNTEAFF. In DNA form, the CDR3 reads TGCAGCGTTGAAGGAAATTACAAGAACACTGAAGCTTTCTTT.